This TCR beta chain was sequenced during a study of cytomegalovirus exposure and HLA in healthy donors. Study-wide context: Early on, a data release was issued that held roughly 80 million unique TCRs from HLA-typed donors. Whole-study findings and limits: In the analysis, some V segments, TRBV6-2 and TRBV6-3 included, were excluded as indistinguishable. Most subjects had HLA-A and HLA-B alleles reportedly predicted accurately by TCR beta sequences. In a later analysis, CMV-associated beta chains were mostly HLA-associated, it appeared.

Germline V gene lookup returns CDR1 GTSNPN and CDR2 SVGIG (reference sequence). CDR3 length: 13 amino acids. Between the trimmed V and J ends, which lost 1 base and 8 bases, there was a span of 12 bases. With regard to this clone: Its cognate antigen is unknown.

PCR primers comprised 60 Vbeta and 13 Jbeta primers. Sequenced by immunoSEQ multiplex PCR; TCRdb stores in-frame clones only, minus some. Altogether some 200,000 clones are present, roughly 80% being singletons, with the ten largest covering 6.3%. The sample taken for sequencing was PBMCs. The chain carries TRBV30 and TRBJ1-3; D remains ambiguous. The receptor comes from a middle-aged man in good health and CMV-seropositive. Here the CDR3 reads CAWSGVRGDTIYF. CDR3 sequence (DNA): TGTGCCTGGAGTGGGGTCCGCGGAGACACCATATATTTT.